This T cell receptor beta chain was recorded in a study of radiotherapy plus CTLA-4 blockade in lung cancer. The study, taken as a whole, reports: Reportedly, early blood T cell clone dynamics best predicted response, with interferon-beta. Radiotherapy with ipilimumab was followed by blood expansion of tumor-derived clones.

Concerning this clone: Its antigen is unidentified.

Germline CDR1 reads WSHSY; CDR2 reads SAAADI. CDR3 length: 13 residues. With 7 bases clipped from V and 5 bases from J, the junction kept 6 bases outside the gene matches. Assay: immunoSEQ multiplex PCR; the TCRdb copy retains only in-frame clones and omits some. The sample comprises 50,000 to 65,000 clones, approximately 84% of which are singletons, and roughly 6.7% rests with the top ten. Ipilimumab-mediated CTLA-4 blockade plus focal radiation was given to patients having chemo-refractory metastatic non-small-cell lung cancer. The TCR comes from a human donor with non-small cell lung cancer whose response to radiotherapy plus ipilimumab could not be evaluated. J is TRBJ1-1 and V is TRBV10-2, with 8 bases fitting TRBD1. The specimen was peripheral blood, collected from a patient treated with radiotherapy plus ipilimumab. In DNA form, the CDR3 reads TGCGCCAGCAACTTTAACAGGGGGACTGAAGCTTTCTTT. As protein: CASNFNRGTEAFF.